This T cell receptor (beta chain) was sequenced during a study of Ad26.COV2.S vaccination and SARS-CoV-2 variants. Study findings and constraints: Across vaccine and placebo recipients, the breadth of non-spike TCRs was similar. Spike-specific TCR breadth was greater after Ad26.COV2.S than placebo.

The treatment is: around 19 received Ad26.COV2.S at low or high dose, single or two shots; several received placebo; per-sample allocation not given. Sampling occurred on day 63 after the first vaccine or placebo injection. The CDR3 runs to 13 residues. CDR1 KGHSH and CDR2 LQKENI come from the germline V gene. V dropped 3 bases and J dropped 1 base, with 6 bases sitting between them. Concerning this clone: Its matching antigen is unknown. Other nucleotide sequences from this sample produce the same CDR3.

The data were produced by immunoSEQ multiplex PCR, yet TCRdb's version contains in-frame clones alone and is incomplete. The sample lists about 320,000 clones, just under 85% occurring once. The source of this sequence is a person aged 18-65 years who received the Ad26.COV2.S COVID-19 vaccine or a placebo. This specimen was peripheral blood, taken in a trial of Ad26.COV2.S vaccine versus placebo. The chain uses TRBV18 and TRBJ1-1; D gene ambiguous. This CDR3 reads CASSPQANTEAFF. CDR3 nucleotides: TGTGCCAGCTCACCCCAGGCGAACACTGAAGCTTTCTTT.